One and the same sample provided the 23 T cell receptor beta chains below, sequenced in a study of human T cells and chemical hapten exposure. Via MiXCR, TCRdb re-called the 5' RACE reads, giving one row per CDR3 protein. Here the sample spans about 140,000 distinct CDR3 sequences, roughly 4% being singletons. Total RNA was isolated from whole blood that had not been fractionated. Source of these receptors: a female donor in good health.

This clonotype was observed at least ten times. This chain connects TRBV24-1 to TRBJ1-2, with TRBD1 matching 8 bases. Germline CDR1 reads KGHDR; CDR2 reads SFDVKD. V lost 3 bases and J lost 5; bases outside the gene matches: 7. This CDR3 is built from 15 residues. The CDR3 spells CATSDRTGRDYGYTF. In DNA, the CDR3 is TGTGCCACCAGTGATCGGACAGGGAGGGATTATGGCTACACCTTC.

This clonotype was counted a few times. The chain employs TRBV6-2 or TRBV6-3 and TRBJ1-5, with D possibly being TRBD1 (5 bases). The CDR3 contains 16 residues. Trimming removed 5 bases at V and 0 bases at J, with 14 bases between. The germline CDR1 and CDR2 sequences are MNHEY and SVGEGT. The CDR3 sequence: CASSHDSQCSNQPQHF. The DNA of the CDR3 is TGTGCCAGCAGTCACGACAGCCAATGTAGCAATCAGCCCCAGCATTTT.

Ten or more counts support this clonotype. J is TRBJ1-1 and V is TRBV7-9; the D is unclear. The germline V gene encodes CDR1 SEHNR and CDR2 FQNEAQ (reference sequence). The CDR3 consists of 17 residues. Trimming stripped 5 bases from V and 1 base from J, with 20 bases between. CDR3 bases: TGTGCCAGCAGCCCGAGACCTTCGACACGACCGAACACTGAAGCTTTCTTT. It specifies CASSPRPSTRPNTEAFF.

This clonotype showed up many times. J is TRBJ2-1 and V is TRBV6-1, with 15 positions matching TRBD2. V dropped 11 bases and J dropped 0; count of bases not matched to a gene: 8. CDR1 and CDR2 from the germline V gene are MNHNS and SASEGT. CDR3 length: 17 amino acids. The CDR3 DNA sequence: TGTGCCGGAAAGGGACTAGCGGGGGGCAGCTCCTACAATGAGCAGTTCTTC. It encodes CAGKGLAGGSSYNEQFF.

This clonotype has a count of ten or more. The CDR3, as DNA: TGTGCCAGCAGTGGGGACAGGGTTTCCTATGGCTACACCTTC. Protein product: CASSGDRVSYGYTF. This sequence joins TRBV2 and TRBJ1-2, with 9 bases fitting TRBD1. The J segment lost 4 bases and the V segment lost 4 bases, leaving 4 bases of the junction unmatched. Germline CDR1 SNHLY, CDR2 FYNNEI. This CDR3 is 14 amino acids long. Full variable domain (remainder filled in from reference TRBV2 and TRBJ1-2): EPEVTQTPSHQVTQMGQEVILRCVPISNHLYFYWYRQILGQKVEFLVSFYNNEISEKSEIFDDQFSVERPDGSNFTLKIRSTKLEDSAMYFCASSGDRVSYGYTFGSGTRLTVV.

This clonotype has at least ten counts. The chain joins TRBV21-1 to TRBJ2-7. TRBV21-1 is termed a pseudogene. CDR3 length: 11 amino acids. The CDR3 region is CASSNPNEQYF. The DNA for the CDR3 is TGTGCCAGCAGCAACCCGAACGAGCAGTACTTC.

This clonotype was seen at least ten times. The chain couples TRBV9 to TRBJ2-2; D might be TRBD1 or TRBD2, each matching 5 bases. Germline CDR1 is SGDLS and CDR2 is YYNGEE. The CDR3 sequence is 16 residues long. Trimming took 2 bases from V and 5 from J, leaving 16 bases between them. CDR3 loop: CASSVWGPPGTGELFF. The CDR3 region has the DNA TGTGCCAGCAGCGTTTGGGGACCTCCCGGGACCGGGGAGCTGTTTTTT.

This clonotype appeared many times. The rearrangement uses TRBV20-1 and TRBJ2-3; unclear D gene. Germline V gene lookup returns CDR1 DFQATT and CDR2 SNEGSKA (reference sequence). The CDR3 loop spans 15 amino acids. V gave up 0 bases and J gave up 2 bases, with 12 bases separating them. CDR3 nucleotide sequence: TGCAGTGCTAGAGATAAGGAGCGACACACAGATACGCAGTATTTT. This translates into CSARDKERHTDTQYF.

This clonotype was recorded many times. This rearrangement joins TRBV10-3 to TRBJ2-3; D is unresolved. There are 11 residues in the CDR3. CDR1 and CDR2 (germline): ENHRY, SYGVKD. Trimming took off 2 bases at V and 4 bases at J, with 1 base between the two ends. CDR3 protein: CAISEPDTQYF. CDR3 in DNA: TGTGCCATCAGTGAGCCAGATACGCAGTATTTT.

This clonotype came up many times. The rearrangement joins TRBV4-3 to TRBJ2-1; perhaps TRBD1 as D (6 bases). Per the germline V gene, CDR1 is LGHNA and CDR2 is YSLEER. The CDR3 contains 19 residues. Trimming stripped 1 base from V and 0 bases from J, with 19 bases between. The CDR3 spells CASSQVEGGHSGSYNEQFF. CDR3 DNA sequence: TGCGCCAGCAGCCAAGTCGAAGGGGGACACTCCGGCTCCTACAATGAGCAGTTCTTC.

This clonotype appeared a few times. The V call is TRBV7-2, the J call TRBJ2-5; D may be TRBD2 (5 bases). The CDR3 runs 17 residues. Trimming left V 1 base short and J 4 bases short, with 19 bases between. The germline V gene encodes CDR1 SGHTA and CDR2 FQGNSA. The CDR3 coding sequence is TGTGCCAGCAGCTTAGTCCCCTCTACCGGGAACTCAGAGACCCAGTACTTC. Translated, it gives CASSLVPSTGNSETQYF.

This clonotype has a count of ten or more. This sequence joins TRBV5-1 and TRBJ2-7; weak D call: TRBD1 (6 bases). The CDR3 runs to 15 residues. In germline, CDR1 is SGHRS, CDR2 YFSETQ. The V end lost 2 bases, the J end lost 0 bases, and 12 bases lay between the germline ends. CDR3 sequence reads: CASSFRDTSSYEQYF. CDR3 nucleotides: TGCGCCAGCAGCTTCCGGGACACGAGCTCCTACGAGCAGTACTTC.

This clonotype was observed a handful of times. CDR3 sequence (DNA): TGTGCCAGCAGCCCTACCGCTCCGGGGAGGGGTGCTGAAGCTTTCTTT. Its protein is CASSPTAPGRGAEAFF. This chain uses TRBV2 with TRBJ1-1, with D possibly TRBD1 on 5 matching bases. CDR3 length equals 16 residues. Germline lookup yields CDR1 SNHLY and CDR2 FYNNEI. Trimming pared 6 bases from V and 6 bases from J, leaving 23 bases between.

The CDR3 protein is CASSHRQGTDTQYF. In nucleotides, the CDR3 is TGTGCCAGCAGCCATCGACAGGGCACAGATACGCAGTATTTT. The chain uses TRBV4-2 and TRBJ2-3; maybe TRBD1 (6 bases). Germline CDR1 and CDR2: LGHNA and YNFKEQ. The CDR3 has 14 amino acids. V was clipped by 3 bases and J by 1 base, with 8 bases between them.

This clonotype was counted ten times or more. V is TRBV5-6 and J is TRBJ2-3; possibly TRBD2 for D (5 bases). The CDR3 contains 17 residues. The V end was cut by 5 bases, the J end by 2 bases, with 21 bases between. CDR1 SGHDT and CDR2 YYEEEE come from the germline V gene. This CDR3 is CASRQSGTGANTDTQYF. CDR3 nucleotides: TGTGCCAGCAGACAGAGCGGCACCGGCGCCAACACAGATACGCAGTATTTT.

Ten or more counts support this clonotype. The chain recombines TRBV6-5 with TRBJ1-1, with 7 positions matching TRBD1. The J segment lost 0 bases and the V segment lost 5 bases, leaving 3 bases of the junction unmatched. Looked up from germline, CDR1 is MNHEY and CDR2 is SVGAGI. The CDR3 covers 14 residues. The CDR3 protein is CASSTDRLNTEAFF. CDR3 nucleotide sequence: TGTGCCAGCAGTACGGACAGGCTGAACACTGAAGCTTTCTTT.

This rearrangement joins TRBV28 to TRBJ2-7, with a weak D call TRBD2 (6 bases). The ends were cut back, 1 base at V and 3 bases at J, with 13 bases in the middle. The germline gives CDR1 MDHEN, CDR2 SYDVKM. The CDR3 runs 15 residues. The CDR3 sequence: CASSLYGGPNYEQYF. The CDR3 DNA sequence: TGTGCCAGCAGTTTATACGGGGGTCCTAACTACGAGCAGTACTTC.

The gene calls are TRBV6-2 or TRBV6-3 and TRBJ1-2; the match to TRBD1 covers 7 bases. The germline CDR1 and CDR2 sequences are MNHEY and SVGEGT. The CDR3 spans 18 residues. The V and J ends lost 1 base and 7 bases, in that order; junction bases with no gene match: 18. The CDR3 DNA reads TGTGCCAGCAGTTACTTATCCGGGACAGTCCGGTTGACGGGTGGCTACACCTTC. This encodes CASSYLSGTVRLTGGYTF.

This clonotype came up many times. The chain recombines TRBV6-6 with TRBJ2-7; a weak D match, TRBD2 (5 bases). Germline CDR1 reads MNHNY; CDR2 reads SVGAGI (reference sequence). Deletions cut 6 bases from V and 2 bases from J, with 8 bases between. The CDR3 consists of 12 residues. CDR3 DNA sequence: TGTGCCAGCAGCCAACTAGCCTACGAGCAGTACTTC. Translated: CASSQLAYEQYF.

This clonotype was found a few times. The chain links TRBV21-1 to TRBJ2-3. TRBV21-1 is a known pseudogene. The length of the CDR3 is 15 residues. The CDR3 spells CASSKESRCPDTQYF. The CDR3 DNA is TGTGCCAGCAGCAAAGAGTCAAGGTGTCCAGATACGCAGTATTTT.

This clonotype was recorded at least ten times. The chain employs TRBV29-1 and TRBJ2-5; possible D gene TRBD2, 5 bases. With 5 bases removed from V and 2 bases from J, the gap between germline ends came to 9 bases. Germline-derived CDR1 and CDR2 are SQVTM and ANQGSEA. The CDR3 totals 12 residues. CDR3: CSVTSGQETQYF. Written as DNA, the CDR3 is TGCAGCGTTACTAGTGGGCAAGAGACCCAGTACTTC. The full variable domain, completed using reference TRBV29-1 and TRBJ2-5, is SAVISQKPSRDICQRGTSLTIQCQVDSQVTMMFWYRQQPGQSLTLIATANQGSEATYESGFVIDKFPISRPNLTFSTLTVSNMSPEDSSIYLCSVTSGQETQYFGPGTRLLVL.

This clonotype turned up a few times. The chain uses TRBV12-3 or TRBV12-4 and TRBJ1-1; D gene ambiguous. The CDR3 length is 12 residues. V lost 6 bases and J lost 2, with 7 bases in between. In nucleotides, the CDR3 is TGTGCCAGCAGGGGGTGCAACACTGAAGCTTTCTTT. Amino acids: CASRGCNTEAFF.

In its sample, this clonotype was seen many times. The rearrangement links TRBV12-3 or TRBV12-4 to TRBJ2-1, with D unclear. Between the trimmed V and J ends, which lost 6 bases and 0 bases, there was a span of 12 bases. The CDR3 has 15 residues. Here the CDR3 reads CASRSHSRSYNEQFF. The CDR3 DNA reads TGTGCCAGCAGATCGCATAGCCGCTCCTACAATGAGCAGTTCTTC.